This TCR beta chain was observed in a study of shared clonotypes between healthy human individuals. At the level of the study: Used for every donor were three CD4 naive, three CD4 memory, two CD8 naive and one CD8 memory plate.

The study's findings and limits: Across subsets, estimated richness was generally greater for naive than for memory populations. Tissues were not sampled, only blood, and their repertoires likely differ.

Germline lookup yields CDR1 MDHEN and CDR2 SYDVKM. This CDR3 is built from 15 residues. Trimming took 7 bases from V and 1 from J, leaving 14 bases between them. On this clone itself: Its target is unknown.

The repertoire was sequenced with immunoSEQ multiplex PCR; TCRdb's copy has only in-frame clones and lacks some. The sample carries a few million clones, over 90% recorded once. The TCR originated in a man aged 18-30 years in good health. Some clones in this sample may be carry-over from other donors' samples. The V gene is TRBV28, the J gene TRBJ1-5; the D gene is possibly TRBD1 (5 bases). Specimen: naive CD4+ T cells from PBMCs. Stated subset: CD45RA+ positively selected. The CDR3 DNA reads TGTGCCAGCACCGCTTCGGGGGGGAGCAATCAGCCCCAGCATTTT. This translates into CASTASGGSNQPQHF.